This TCR beta chain was identified during a study of cytomegalovirus exposure and HLA in healthy donors. Remarks on this clone: As yet, its antigen is unknown.

The study ran its PCR with 60 Vbeta and 13 Jbeta primers. Libraries were prepared by immunoSEQ multiplex PCR; TCRdb keeps only in-frame clonotypes and omits some of them. This sample has around 120,000 clones, with about four fifths found just once. Study-wide results and limits: Later genetic work tied a missense DCLRE1C variant to beta-chain V and J trimming. The study designated 150 to 200 TCR beta chains cytomegalovirus-associated.

This clonotype was sampled from a young man in good health and CMV-seropositive. Input material: PBMCs.

CDR3 loop: CASSPLRGGDYGYTF. In DNA form, the CDR3 reads TGTGCCAGCAGCCCTTTGAGAGGGGGCGACTATGGCTACACCTTC. This chain joins TRBV7-6 and TRBJ1-2; 7 bases are shared with TRBD1. Germline V gene lookup returns CDR1 SGHVS and CDR2 FNYEAQ. CDR3 length: 15 residues. The trim removed 5 bases at V and 3 bases at J, leaving 9 bases unmatched.